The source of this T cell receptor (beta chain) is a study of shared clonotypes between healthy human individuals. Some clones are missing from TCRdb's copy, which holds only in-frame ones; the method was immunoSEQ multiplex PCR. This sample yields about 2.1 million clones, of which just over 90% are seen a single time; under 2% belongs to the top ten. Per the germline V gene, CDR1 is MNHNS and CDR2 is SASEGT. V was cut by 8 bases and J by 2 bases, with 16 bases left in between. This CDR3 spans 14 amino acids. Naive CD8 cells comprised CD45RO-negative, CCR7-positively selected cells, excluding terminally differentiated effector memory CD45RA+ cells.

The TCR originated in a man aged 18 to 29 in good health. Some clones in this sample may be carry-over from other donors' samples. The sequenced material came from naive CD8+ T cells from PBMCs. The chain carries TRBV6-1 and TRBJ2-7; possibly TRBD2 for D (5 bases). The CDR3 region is CASPEADGAYEQYF. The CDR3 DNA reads TGTGCCAGCCCCGAAGCGGATGGTGCCTACGAGCAGTACTTC.